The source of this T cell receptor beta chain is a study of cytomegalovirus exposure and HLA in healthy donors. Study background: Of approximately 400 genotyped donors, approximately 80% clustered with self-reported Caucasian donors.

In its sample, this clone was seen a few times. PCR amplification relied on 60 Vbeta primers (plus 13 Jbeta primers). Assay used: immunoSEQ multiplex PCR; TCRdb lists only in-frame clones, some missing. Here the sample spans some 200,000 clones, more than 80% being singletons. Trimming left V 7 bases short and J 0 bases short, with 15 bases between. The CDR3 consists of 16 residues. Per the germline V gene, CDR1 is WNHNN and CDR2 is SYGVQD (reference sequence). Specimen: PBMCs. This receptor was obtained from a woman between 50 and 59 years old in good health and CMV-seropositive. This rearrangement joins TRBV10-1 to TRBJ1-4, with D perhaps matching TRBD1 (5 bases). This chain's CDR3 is CASIWRDEATNEKLFF. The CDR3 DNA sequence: TGCGCCAGCATTTGGAGGGACGAGGCAACTAATGAAAAACTGTTTTTT.